This TCR beta chain was identified in a study of T cells in Graves' hyperthyroidism and ophthalmopathy. This clonotype has more than one count but fewer than ten. Amplified TCR beta CDR3 regions derived from RNA transcripts. Using the HTBI primer set, a first-round RT-PCR was run on the TCR CDR3. MiXCR was run by TCRdb on the multiplex PCR reads, yielding one entry per CDR3 protein. The profile covers 350,000 to 400,000 distinct CDR3 sequences, with 14% to 15% appearing a single time and around a third taken by the ten largest. The study excluded patients with uncontrolled infection, other autoimmune disease, pregnancy or lactation. The clonotype was recovered from a woman younger than 45 with Graves' hyperthyroidism. Material: blood.

CDR3 loop: CASSVGGTDNSPLHF. The CDR3 DNA follows: TGTGCCAGCAGCGTAGGGGGTACGGATAATTCACCCCTCCACTTT. V and J are TRBV9 and TRBJ1-6, with D unclear. Deletions cut 0 bases from V and 5 bases from J, with 9 bases between. Germline V gives CDR1 SGDLS, CDR2 YYNGEE. The CDR3 is 15 amino acids. The variable domain in full, completed from reference TRBV9 and TRBJ1-6, reads DSGVTQTPKHLITATGQRVTLRCSPRSGDLSVYWYQQSLDQGLQFLIQYYNGEERAKGNILERFSAQQFPDLHSELNLSSLELGDSALYFCASSVGGTDNSPLHFGNGTRLTVT.